This is a list of T cell receptor beta chains from one sample in a study of T-cell reconstitution after alpha-beta-depleted transplantation in children. MiXCR, run by TCRdb on the PCR reads, gives a single entry per CDR3 protein. The repertoire consists of 490,000 or so distinct CDR3 sequences, with 12% occurring once and the leading ten covering about 5%. The specimen comprised PBMCs from the stem cell graft donor, sampled from the stem cell graft. Receptor source: a human donor who donated a stem cell graft to a child with combined immunodeficiency. Both conserved end residues are part of each CDR3. Fields, in order: clone size, D gene, V gene, J gene, CDR3 protein, CDR3 DNA. The D gene is left open where the match is weak. Clone size is given for some rows only: seen once, a few or many times, or a class if the clone is expanded.

many	.	TRBV29-1	TRBJ2-7	CSVDSADGDGYEQYF	TGCAGCGTTGATTCGGCAGATGGGGACGGCTACGAGCAGTACTTC
.	TRBD2	TRBV9	TRBJ2-1	CASSPGTSGAQFF	TGTGCCAGCAGCCCCGGGACTAGCGGAGCCCAGTTCTTC
.	.	TRBV7-8	TRBJ2-2	CASSLDTAYTGELFF	TGTGCCAGCAGCTTAGATACAGCTTACACCGGGGAGCTGTTTTTT
.	TRBD1	TRBV6-1	TRBJ1-5	CASSAQGMGVQGQHF	TGTGCCAGCAGTGCACAGGGGATGGGGGTTCAAGGCCAGCATTTT
few	.	TRBV5-5	TRBJ1-3	CASSLLPGFLTGNTIYF	TGTGCCAGCAGCTTGCTCCCGGGATTCTTAACTGGAAACACCATATATTTT
.	.	TRBV7-9	TRBJ2-2	CASSAVAARGGGELFF	TGTGCCAGCAGCGCGGTAGCGGCCCGCGGAGGCGGGGAGCTGTTTTTT
few	.	TRBV7-8	TRBJ2-5	CASSLVAGGGETQYF	TGTGCCAGCAGCTTAGTTGCAGGGGGGGGAGAGACCCAGTACTTC
many	.	TRBV6-4	TRBJ1-5	CASPEDRSNQPQHF	TGTGCCAGCCCCGAGGATCGTAGCAATCAGCCCCAGCATTTT
once	.	TRBV19	TRBJ2-3	CARTSRGLSTDTQYF	TGTGCCAGAACTAGTCGGGGTCTCAGCACAGATACGCAGTATTTT
many	TRBD2	TRBV5-1	TRBJ2-7	CASSFFGGGSYEQYF	TGCGCCAGCAGCTTTTTCGGGGGGGGCTCCTACGAGCAGTACTTC
many	.	TRBV5-6	TRBJ2-3	CASSVPLAADTQYF	TGTGCCAGCAGCGTACCCCTGGCTGCAGATACGCAGTATTTT
few	.	TRBV6-5	TRBJ1-2	CASSYSGGFGGYTF	TGTGCCAGCAGTTACTCCGGGGGGTTTGGGGGCTACACCTTC
many	TRBD2	TRBV20-1	TRBJ2-5	CSARSGGETQYF	TGCAGTGCTAGGTCGGGGGGAGAGACCCAGTACTTC
few	TRBD1	TRBV12-3/TRBV12-4	TRBJ2-7	CASSTRRTGDSYEQYF	TGTGCCAGCAGTACCCGACGGACAGGGGACTCCTACGAGCAGTACTTC
.	.	TRBV7-9	TRBJ2-7	CASSLVGAHEQYF	TGTGCCAGCAGCTTAGTAGGAGCCCACGAGCAGTACTTC
few	.	TRBV20-1	TRBJ2-7	CSASHRGHYEQYF	TGCAGTGCTAGCCATCGGGGACACTACGAGCAGTACTTC
.	TRBD1	TRBV18	TRBJ1-2	CASSPQVGQRNYGYTF	TGTGCCAGCTCACCACAGGTGGGACAGAGAAACTATGGCTACACCTTC
.	.	TRBV4-1	TRBJ2-7	CASSQAIRLTVNPYEQYF	TGCGCCAGCAGCCAAGCCATCCGTTTGACAGTCAACCCCTACGAGCAGTACTTC
.	.	TRBV6-1	TRBJ2-4	CASSPPLLQQNIQYF	TGTGCCAGCAGTCCCCCTTTGTTGCAGCAAAACATTCAGTACTTC
.	TRBD2	TRBV5-6	TRBJ2-3	CASSSVAGGEQSTDTQYF	TGTGCCAGCAGTTCTGTCGCTGGGGGGGAGCAGAGCACAGATACGCAGTATTTT
.	.	TRBV18	TRBJ1-1	CASSPGVDATEAFF	TGTGCCAGCTCACCGGGGGTGGACGCCACTGAAGCTTTCTTT
few	.	TRBV10-3	TRBJ2-7	CAIDDRTRGGYEQYF	TGTGCCATCGATGACAGGACCCGAGGGGGGTACGAGCAGTACTTC
few	TRBD1	TRBV5-1	TRBJ2-7	CASSSGTVFYEQYF	TGCGCCAGCAGCTCTGGGACAGTTTTTTACGAGCAGTACTTC
.	.	TRBV18	TRBJ1-2	CASSSQEDYGYTF	TGTGCCAGCTCATCCCAGGAAGACTATGGCTACACCTTC
.	.	TRBV7-2	TRBJ2-4	CASSLVPESYIQYF	TGTGCCAGCAGCTTAGTTCCAGAGTCCTACATTCAGTACTTC
.	.	TRBV6-2/TRBV6-3	TRBJ2-6	CASSYSKGQVLRNYPGANVLTF	TGTGCCAGCAGTTACTCGAAGGGGCAGGTACTACGAAACTACCCTGGGGCCAACGTCCTGACTTTC
many	TRBD1	TRBV28	TRBJ2-7	CASSTGGQGYEQYF	TGTGCCAGCAGTACAGGGGGACAGGGCTACGAGCAGTACTTC
many	.	TRBV7-8	TRBJ2-7	CASSPRGRGNEQYF	TGTGCCAGCAGCCCCAGGGGGAGGGGAAACGAGCAGTACTTC
few	.	TRBV5-6	TRBJ2-2	CASSQTRTGELFF	TGTGCCAGCAGCCAAACGCGGACCGGGGAGCTGTTTTTT
many	.	TRBV5-1	TRBJ2-2	CASSLGVWASTGELFF	TGCGCCAGCAGCTTGGGGGTTTGGGCCTCCACCGGGGAGCTGTTTTTT
few	TRBD2	TRBV6-2/TRBV6-3	TRBJ2-1	CASRYGTTGYDEQFF	TGTGCCAGCAGATACGGGACTACCGGATACGATGAGCAGTTCTTC
many	.	TRBV20-1	TRBJ2-1	CSATQPTYNEQFF	TGCAGTGCTACCCAACCGACCTACAATGAGCAGTTCTTC
.	.	TRBV7-3	TRBJ2-1	CASSLMGASYNEQFF	TGTGCCAGCAGCTTAATGGGGGCCTCCTACAATGAGCAGTTCTTC
many	.	TRBV7-2	TRBJ1-1	CASSLTRNTEAFF	TGTGCCAGCAGTTTAACCCGGAACACTGAAGCTTTCTTT
.	TRBD2	TRBV4-3	TRBJ2-3	CASSRRLAGGPLDTQYF	TGCGCCAGCAGCCGGCGACTAGCGGGAGGGCCTCTAGATACGCAGTATTTT
many	.	TRBV5-1	TRBJ2-7	CASSGQTYEQYF	TGCGCCAGCAGTGGACAAACCTACGAGCAGTACTTC
few	.	TRBV7-9	TRBJ1-5	CASSFLGNQPQHF	TGTGCCAGCAGCTTCCTGGGCAATCAGCCCCAGCATTTT
.	.	TRBV27	TRBJ2-7	CASSLSGATYEQYF	TGTGCCAGCAGTTTGTCAGGGGCCACCTACGAGCAGTACTTC
few	.	TRBV20-1	TRBJ2-4	CSAAGTGVGNIQYF	TGCAGTGCCGCCGGGACGGGAGTGGGAAACATTCAGTACTTC
many	.	TRBV28	TRBJ2-6	CASSLQGTGANVLTF	TGTGCCAGCAGTTTACAGGGAACTGGGGCCAACGTCCTGACTTTC